The clone carrying this T cell receptor beta chain was found once. The assay was immunoSEQ multiplex PCR, and TCRdb's table has in-frame clones only and misses some. Found here are about 130,000 clones, around 85% of them singletons; the top ten hold over 9%. This sample was taken from a study of blood T cell repertoires in COVID-19. V shed 4 bases and J 1 base; nucleotides not matched to a gene: 3. CDR3 size: 15 residues. CDR1 LNHDA and CDR2 SQIVND come from the germline V gene (reference sequence). The rearrangement uses TRBV19 and TRBJ1-1, with 10 bases that match TRBD1. The sample consisted of PBMCs or T cells enriched from blood (not recorded which). This sequence was found in a man aged 45-60 years who had recovered from COVID-19. CDR3 sequence (DNA): TGTGCCAGTAGTAAACGACAGGGGGCGAACACTGAAGCTTTCTTT. Encoded protein: CASSKRQGANTEAFF.